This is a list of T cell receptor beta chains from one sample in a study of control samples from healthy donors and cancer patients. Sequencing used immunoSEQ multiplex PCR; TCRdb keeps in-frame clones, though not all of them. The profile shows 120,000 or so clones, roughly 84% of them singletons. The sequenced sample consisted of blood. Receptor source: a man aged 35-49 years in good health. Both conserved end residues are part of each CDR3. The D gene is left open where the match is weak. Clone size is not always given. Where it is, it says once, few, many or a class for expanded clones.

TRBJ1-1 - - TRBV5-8 TGTGCCAGCAGAAAAGGGCCCGGGGCCGAGGAGACTGAAGCTTTCTTT CASRKGPGAEETEAFF
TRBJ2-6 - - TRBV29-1 TGCAGCGTTGGTCCCGGGGCCAACGTCCTGACTTTC CSVGPGANVLTF
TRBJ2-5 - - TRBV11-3 TGTGCCAGCAGCTTAGCGGTCTCCCAAGAGACCCAGTACTTC CASSLAVSQETQYF
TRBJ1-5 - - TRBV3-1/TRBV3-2 TGTGCCAGCAGCCGGAGGGGCGGCAATCAGCCCCAGCATTTT CASSRRGGNQPQHF
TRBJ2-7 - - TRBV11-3 TGTGCCAGCGACGGATCCCAACAGGGCAGCTACGAGCAGTACTTC CASDGSQQGSYEQYF
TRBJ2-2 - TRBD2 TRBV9 TGTGCCAGCCGACGGACGGGGGGGCAAACCGGGGAGCTGTTTTTT CASRRTGGQTGELFF
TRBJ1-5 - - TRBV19 TGTGCCAGTAGTATAGCCCCGGGTAGCAATCAGCCCCAGCATTTT CASSIAPGSNQPQHF
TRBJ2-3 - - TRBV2 TGTGCCAGCACAGGTCCCACAGATACGCAGTATTTT CASTGPTDTQYF
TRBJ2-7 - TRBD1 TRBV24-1 TGTGCCACCAGTGACCCCGGGACAGGGACCTACGAGCAGTACTTC CATSDPGTGTYEQYF
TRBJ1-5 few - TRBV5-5 TGTGCCAGCAGCTTGCGAGGTGAAGGCAATCAGCCCCAGCATTTT CASSLRGEGNQPQHF
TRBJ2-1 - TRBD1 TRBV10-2 TGCGCCAGCACTTTGACAGGGGGCCATGGGCAGTTCTTC CASTLTGGHGQFF
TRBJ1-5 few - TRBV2 TGTGCCAGCAGTGACGGGGGGGCAGGGCAGCCCCAGCATTTT CASSDGGAGQPQHF
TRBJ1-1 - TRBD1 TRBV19 TGTGCCAGTAGTGAACGGCAGGGGGTGGTGACTGAAGCTTTCTTT CASSERQGVVTEAFF
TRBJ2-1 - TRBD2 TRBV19 TGTGCCAGTAGTAACCGGGGGGTGTACCCCTACAATGAGCAGTTCTTC CASSNRGVYPYNEQFF
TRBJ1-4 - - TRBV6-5 TGTGCCAGCAGTTACTCGGGGGGCGCAGGGGAAAAACTGTTTTTT CASSYSGGAGEKLFF
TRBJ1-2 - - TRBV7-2 TGTGCCAGCAGCTTAGTCGGGGAGGGCTATGGCTACACCTTC CASSLVGEGYGYTF
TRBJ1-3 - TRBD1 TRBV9 TGTGCCAGCAGCGTAGAGGCAGGGGGTAGAAACACCATATATTTT CASSVEAGGRNTIYF
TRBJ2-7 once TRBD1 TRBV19 TGTGCCAGTAGTATAGCGGCCGGACAGGGCTACGAGCAGTACTTC CASSIAAGQGYEQYF
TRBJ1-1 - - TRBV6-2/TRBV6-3 TGTGCCAGCAGTTACTCCGCGCGGCCGTCGACACGCAGGAACACTGAAGCTTTCTTT CASSYSARPSTRRNTEAFF
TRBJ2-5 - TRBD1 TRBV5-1 TGCGCCAGCAGCTATCTGACAGGGGTGGGCGAGACCCAGTACTTC CASSYLTGVGETQYF
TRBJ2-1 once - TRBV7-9 TGTGCCAGCAGCTTAGCAAGCGAGCAGTTCTTC CASSLASEQFF
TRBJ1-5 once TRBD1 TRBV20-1 TGCAGTGCTAGTCCTCTTGACAGGGGCGGGAATCAGCCCCAGCATTTT CSASPLDRGGNQPQHF
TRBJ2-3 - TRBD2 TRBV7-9 TGTGCCATCGGTGGAGAGGCTAGCGGGGGGGCAAGGGATACGCAGTATTTT CAIGGEASGGARDTQYF
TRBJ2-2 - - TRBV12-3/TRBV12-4 TGTGCCAGCAGTTCGTCTAGGACCGGGGAGCTGTTTTTT CASSSSRTGELFF
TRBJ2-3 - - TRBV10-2 TGCGCCAGCAGTGGGGGAAGCACAGATACGCAGTATTTT CASSGGSTDTQYF
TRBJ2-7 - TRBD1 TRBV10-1 TGCGCCAGCAGTGATTTGGGACAGGCAAAGTACGAGCAGTACTTC CASSDLGQAKYEQYF
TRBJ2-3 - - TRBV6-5 TGTGCCAGCAGCGGAAAGGGGCCTTTCACAGATACGCAGTATTTT CASSGKGPFTDTQYF
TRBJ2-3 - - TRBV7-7 TGTGCCAGCAGCTTAGATCTAGCAAGCACAGATACGCAGTATTTT CASSLDLASTDTQYF
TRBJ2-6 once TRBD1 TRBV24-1 TGTGCCACCAGTGATCCCGGGACAGGGACCGGGGCCAACGTCCTGACTTTC CATSDPGTGTGANVLTF
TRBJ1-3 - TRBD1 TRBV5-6 TGTGCCAGCAGCTTCGGGACAGGGTCCGGAAACACCATATATTTT CASSFGTGSGNTIYF
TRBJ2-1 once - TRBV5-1 TGCGCCAGCAGCTTGGATTACAATGAGCAGTTCTTC CASSLDYNEQFF
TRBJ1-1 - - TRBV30 TGTGCCTGGAGTGGGACTGAAGCTTTCTTT CAWSGTEAFF
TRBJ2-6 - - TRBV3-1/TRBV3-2 TGTGCCAGCAGCCTTCTCGCGGGGGCCAACGTCCTGACTTTC CASSLLAGANVLTF
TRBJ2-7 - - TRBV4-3 TGCGCCAGCAGCCCAGGGCTTGGGTCCTATGGGCAGTACTTC CASSPGLGSYGQYF
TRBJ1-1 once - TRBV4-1 TGCGCCAGCAGCCGAGGGGCGGGGGGAACTGAAGCTTTCTTT CASSRGAGGTEAFF